The 29 T cell receptor beta chains given below trace back to one sample, sequenced in a study of blood T cell repertoires in COVID-19. Only in-frame clones appear in the TCRdb table, and some are missing; sequencing was by immunoSEQ multiplex PCR. Among 100,000 to 150,000 clones listed, less than 90% were seen once. The specimen sequenced was peripheral blood. The receptors were gathered from a woman of 80 years or more with acute or convalescent COVID-19.

This clone has just a few counts. The J gene is TRBJ1-2, the V gene TRBV12-3 or TRBV12-4; D is unclear. The CDR3 length is 12 residues. V was cut by 3 bases and J by 6 bases, with 8 bases left in between. CDR3 sequence: CASSFTGNGYTF. The CDR3 nucleotides read TGTGCCAGCAGTTTTACCGGGAATGGCTACACCTTC.

The chain recombines TRBV9 with TRBJ2-2; possible D gene TRBD1, 6 bases. V was clipped by 3 bases and J by 8 bases, with 17 bases between them. This CDR3 comprises 15 residues. Germline V lookup: CDR1 SGDLS, CDR2 YYNGEE. CDR3 sequence (DNA): TGTGCCAGCAGCGGAATACAGGGCACCACTGGGGAGCTGTTTTTT. It encodes CASSGIQGTTGELFF.

The chain carries TRBV4-2 and TRBJ2-2; 8 bases are a match to TRBD1. Germline lookup yields CDR1 LGHNA and CDR2 YNFKEQ. This CDR3 comprises 17 residues. V shed 0 bases, J shed 7 bases, and the junction held 10 bases outside the gene matches. The CDR3 loop reads CASSQDRARGLIGELFF. The CDR3 DNA reads TGTGCCAGCAGCCAAGATCGGGCCAGGGGGCTAATCGGGGAGCTGTTTTTT.

The chain joins TRBV6-1 to TRBJ2-1; D is perhaps TRBD2 (5 bases). Germline loops: CDR1 MNHNS, CDR2 SASEGT. The CDR3 totals 16 residues. V was cut by 4 bases and J by 0 bases, with 13 bases left in between. CDR3 DNA: TGTGCCAGCAGTGGCCCCCGGGGATCCTCCTACAATGAGCAGTTCTTC. Its translation: CASSGPRGSSYNEQFF.

The rearrangement links TRBV2 to TRBJ2-1; 9 positions agree with TRBD1. The CDR3 runs to 12 residues. Per germline, CDR1 SNHLY and CDR2 FYNNEI. With 8 bases clipped from V and 9 bases from J, the junction kept 5 bases outside the gene matches. The CDR3 DNA reads as TGTGCCAGCGGGGGGACAGGGAGTGAGCAGTTCTTC. Protein: CASGGTGSEQFF.

The V call is TRBV2, the J call TRBJ1-1, with 7 bases matching TRBD1. Trimming removed 6 bases from V and 5 bases from J; junction bases left unmatched: 6. Germline CDR1 is SNHLY and CDR2 is FYNNEI. There are 13 residues in the CDR3. The CDR3 protein is CASRDRDRTEAFF. DNA of the CDR3: TGTGCCAGCAGAGACAGGGACCGGACTGAAGCTTTCTTT.

The chain recombines TRBV12-2 with TRBJ2-7; the DNA was not used to check the table's D call, TRBD2. TRBV12-2 is classified as a pseudogene. CDR3 length equals 20 residues. The CDR3 nucleotides read TGTGCAAGTCGCTTACCTATCCGGCCCAACAGGGAGGGTACGGACGACGAGCAGTACGTC. Its protein product is CASRLPIRPNREGTDDEQYV.

V gene TRBV4-3 combines with J gene TRBJ1-2; D unresolved. CDR3 length: 15 residues. The V gene lost 2 bases and the J gene lost 8 bases, with 18 bases spanning the gap. Looked up from germline, CDR1 is LGHNA and CDR2 is YSLEER. The CDR3 bases are TGCGCCAGCAGCCAAAGTTCGTCAGGTCCCAGGGGCTACACCTTC. Amino acids: CASSQSSSGPRGYTF.

The V and J genes are TRBV6-2 or TRBV6-3 and TRBJ2-5; no clear D. The CDR3 has 12 residues. V was shortened by 0 bases and J by 8 bases, with 7 bases between the two germline ends. The V gene's germline CDR1 is MNHEY and CDR2 SVGEGT. CDR3 in amino acids: CASSYSSLTQYF. The DNA for the CDR3 is TGTGCCAGCAGTTACTCGTCGTTAACCCAGTACTTC.

This clone has only a few counts. This chain connects TRBV5-1 to TRBJ2-1; 7 bases fit TRBD1. Germline trimming cut 3 bases from V and 1 base from J; bases unmatched to any gene: 1. CDR3 size: 14 residues. Germline V lookup: CDR1 SGHRS, CDR2 YFSETQ. The CDR3 reads CASSSGQSYNEQFF. In DNA form, the CDR3 reads TGCGCCAGCAGCTCGGGACAGTCCTACAATGAGCAGTTCTTC.

The chain is built from TRBV4-2 and TRBJ1-1; D is uncertain. This CDR3 is built from 13 residues. In germline, CDR1 is LGHNA, CDR2 YNFKEQ. V dropped 2 bases and J dropped 7 bases, with 11 bases sitting between them. CDR3 in DNA: TGTGCCAGCAGCCAAAGCCCCGAGGGTGAAGCTTTCTTT. Translated, it gives CASSQSPEGEAFF.

The chain carries TRBV3-1 (or the pseudogene TRBV3-2) and TRBJ1-1; no firm D call. Per the germline V gene, CDR1 is LGHDT and CDR2 is YNNKEL (reference sequence). The V gene lost 5 bases and the J gene lost 2 bases, with 9 bases spanning the gap. The CDR3 is made up of 13 amino acids. CDR3 DNA: TGTGCCAGCAGCGGCTTATATAACACTGAAGCTTTCTTT. Its translation: CASSGLYNTEAFF.

V usage is TRBV5-8 and J usage is TRBJ1-5; D gene uncertain. The CDR3 spans 11 residues. The germline V gene has CDR1 SGHTS and CDR2 YDEGEE. V lost 4 bases and J 5 bases, leaving 4 bases between the germline ends. In DNA form, the CDR3 reads TGTGCCAGCAGCCAATATCAGCCCCAGCATTTT. This sequence encodes CASSQYQPQHF.

The sample holds one count of this clone. The chain combines TRBV2 with TRBJ1-5, with D possibly matching TRBD1 (6 bases). Germline V gene sequence: CDR1 SNHLY, CDR2 FYNNEI. V was shortened by 4 bases and J by 4 bases, with 14 bases between the two germline ends. The CDR3 extends over 15 amino acids. The CDR3 bases are TGTGCCAGCAGTGGGCTAGGGGGTCTAAATCAGCCCCAGCATTTT. This translates into CASSGLGGLNQPQHF. Filled out from reference TRBV2 and TRBJ1-5, the complete variable domain reads EPEVTQTPSHQVTQMGQEVILRCVPISNHLYFYWYRQILGQKVEFLVSFYNNEISEKSEIFDDQFSVERPDGSNFTLKIRSTKLEDSAMYFCASSGLGGLNQPQHFGDGTRLSIL.

The rearrangement joins TRBV7-6 to TRBJ2-3; 10 bases align to TRBD1. Trimming took 3 bases from V and 3 from J; bases not matched to a gene: 12. Germline values: CDR1 SGHVS, CDR2 FNYEAQ. The CDR3 consists of 18 residues. CDR3 in DNA: TGTGCCAGCAGCTTTCAGACAGGGGGCGCCGGTTTAACAGATACGCAGTATTTT. Its protein product is CASSFQTGGAGLTDTQYF.

The rearrangement uses TRBV29-1 and TRBJ2-5, with D unclear. With 4 bases removed from V and 0 bases from J, the gap between germline ends came to 6 bases. The germline CDR1 and CDR2 sequences are SQVTM and ANQGSEA. The CDR3 is 12 residues long. Here the CDR3 DNA reads TGCAGCGTTGCTCGGGACCAAGAGACCCAGTACTTC. Protein sequence: CSVARDQETQYF.

The chain couples TRBV5-4 to TRBJ2-3; 12 nucleotides match TRBD2. The length of the CDR3 is 16 residues. V trimming: 3 bases; J trimming: 2 bases; junction bases outside the gene matches: 4. Germline V gives CDR1 SGHNT, CDR2 YYREEE (reference sequence). The DNA of the CDR3 is TGTGCCAGCAGCTCCACTAGCGGGGGGTTCACAGATACGCAGTATTTT. Its protein product is CASSSTSGGFTDTQYF.

The chain is built from TRBV7-3 and TRBJ1-2; D not resolved. With 5 bases removed from V and 2 bases from J, the gap between germline ends came to 12 bases. Germline CDR1 reads SGHTA; CDR2 reads FQGTGA. The CDR3 has 14 residues. The DNA of the CDR3 is TGTGCCAGCAGCCCAGACCCCGGGAACTATGGCTACACCTTC. This gives the protein CASSPDPGNYGYTF.

This clone was observed once. This chain uses TRBV7-9 with TRBJ1-1; D unclear. Trimming took off 1 base at V and 1 base at J, with 10 bases between the two ends. The V gene's germline CDR1 is SEHNR and CDR2 FQNEAQ (reference sequence). The length of the CDR3 is 15 residues. CDR3 in DNA: TGTGCCAGCAGCTTAGGGGCAGGATGGAACACTGAAGCTTTCTTT. This translates into CASSLGAGWNTEAFF.

The V gene is TRBV5-1, the J gene TRBJ2-5; possible D gene TRBD2, 5 bases. CDR1 is SGHRS and CDR2 is YFSETQ in the germline V gene. The V end was cut by 0 bases, the J end by 7 bases, with 13 bases between. The CDR3 has 14 residues. CDR3 sequence (DNA): TGCGCCAGCAGCTTGGGAGAGCGGTTCGGGACCCAGTACTTC. This gives the protein CASSLGERFGTQYF.

This clone was counted between two and nine times. The chain couples TRBV5-1 to TRBJ2-2, with 8 bases identical to TRBD2. The CDR3 sequence is 14 residues long. The germline CDR1 and CDR2 sequences are SGHRS and YFSETQ. With V trimmed by 3 bases and J by 7 bases, 5 bases remained unmatched. CDR3 in amino acids: CASSSGTSDGELFF. The CDR3 nucleotides read TGCGCCAGCAGCTCCGGGACTAGTGACGGGGAGCTGTTTTTT. Together with reference TRBV5-1 and TRBJ2-2, the CDR3 gives the full variable domain: KAGVTQTPRYLIKTRGQQVTLSCSPISGHRSVSWYQQTPGQGLQFLFEYFSETQRNKGNFPGRFSGRQFSNSRSEMNVSTLELGDSALYLCASSSGTSDGELFFGEGSRLTVL.

V is TRBV5-1 and J is TRBJ1-2; possibly TRBD1 for D (5 bases). Germline V lookup: CDR1 SGHRS, CDR2 YFSETQ. The CDR3 runs 14 residues. With 4 bases removed from V and 6 bases from J, the gap between germline ends came to 16 bases. The CDR3 here is CASSMRQRTHGYTF. CDR3 sequence (DNA): TGCGCCAGCAGCATGCGACAGAGGACCCATGGCTACACCTTC.

The V and J genes are TRBV7-6 and TRBJ1-2; a possible D gene is TRBD1 (6 bases). Trimming removed 1 base at V and 7 bases at J, with 19 bases between. This CDR3 comprises 16 residues. CDR1 is SGHVS, CDR2 FNYEAQ, per germline. CDR3 DNA: TGTGCCAGCAGCTTAGATTTTAGGCCACAGGGTGGTGGCTACACCTTC. Its protein is CASSLDFRPQGGGYTF.

The rearrangement joins TRBV20-1 to TRBJ2-1; 7 nucleotides line up with TRBD1. J lost 8 bases, V lost 3 bases, and 10 bases had no gene match. CDR3 length: 14 amino acids. Germline-derived CDR1 and CDR2 are DFQATT and SNEGSKA (reference sequence). This chain's CDR3 is CSASLSGGRHEQFF. Written as DNA, the CDR3 is TGCAGTGCTAGTTTGTCAGGGGGTAGGCATGAGCAGTTCTTC.

The chain joins TRBV3-1 (or the pseudogene TRBV3-2) to TRBJ2-5; possible D gene TRBD2, 6 bases. Germline lookup yields CDR1 LGHDT and CDR2 YNNKEL (reference sequence). V lost 1 base and J lost 4, with 10 bases in between. There are 14 residues in the CDR3. The CDR3 spells CASSQVGSGETQYF. In DNA form, the CDR3 reads TGTGCCAGCAGCCAAGTAGGTAGCGGAGAGACCCAGTACTTC.

In DNA, the CDR3 is TGTGCCAGCAGCTTATGGAGCCTCTCTGGAAACACCATATATTTT. This codes for CASSLWSLSGNTIYF. The chain combines TRBV7-6 with TRBJ1-3; no reliable D call. From germline, CDR1 is SGHVS and CDR2 FNYEAQ. This CDR3 has 15 amino acids. V lost 2 bases, J lost 0 bases, and 8 bases lay in between.

The chain couples TRBV7-8 to TRBJ2-5, with a weak D call TRBD1 (6 bases). The CDR3 has 16 amino acids. The germline V gene encodes CDR1 SGHVS and CDR2 FQNEAQ. V lost 5 bases and J lost 1, with 17 bases in between. The CDR3 DNA sequence: TGTGCCAGCAGCCCGTCTTTTGGGGGCGGCCAAGAGACCCAGTACTTC. This sequence encodes CASSPSFGGGQETQYF.

A single count supports this clone. The J gene is TRBJ2-2, the V gene TRBV7-3; TRBD1 is a possible D gene (7 bases). V dropped 2 bases and J dropped 3 bases, with 13 bases sitting between them. The CDR3 runs 16 residues. Germline V gene data show CDR1 as SGHTA and CDR2 as FQGTGA. CDR3: CASSLAGGRHTGELFF. The CDR3 nucleotides are TGTGCCAGCAGCTTAGCAGGGGGGCGGCACACCGGGGAGCTGTTTTTT.

This chain connects TRBV2 to TRBJ1-1, with 8 bases that match TRBD1. This CDR3 has 15 amino acids. Germline CDR1 is SNHLY and CDR2 is FYNNEI. V was clipped by 5 bases and J by 4 bases; unmatched bases: 9. In DNA form, the CDR3 reads TGTGCCAGCAGTCCTACAGGGGGAAGGGGCACTGAAGCTTTCTTT. As protein: CASSPTGGRGTEAFF.